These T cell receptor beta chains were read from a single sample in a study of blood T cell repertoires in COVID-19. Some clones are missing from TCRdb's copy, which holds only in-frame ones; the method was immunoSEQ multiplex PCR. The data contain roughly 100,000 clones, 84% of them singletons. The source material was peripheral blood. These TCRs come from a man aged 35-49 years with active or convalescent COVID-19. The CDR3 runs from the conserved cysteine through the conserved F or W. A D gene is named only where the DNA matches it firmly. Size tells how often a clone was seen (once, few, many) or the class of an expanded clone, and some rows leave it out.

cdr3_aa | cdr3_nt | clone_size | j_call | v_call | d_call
CASSRGPGTEAFF | TGTGCCAGCAGCAGGGGACCGGGGACTGAAGCTTTCTTT | few | TRBJ1-1 | TRBV6-5 | NA
CASSLAGGGYTF | TGTGCCAGCAGCTTGGCAGGGGGAGGCTACACCTTC | NA | TRBJ1-2 | TRBV5-6 | TRBD1
CASSQDSMNTEAFF | TGTGCCAGCAGCCAAGACAGTATGAACACTGAAGCTTTCTTT | NA | TRBJ1-1 | TRBV9 | NA
CASWGNYNSPLHF | TGTGCCAGCTGGGGCAACTATAATTCACCCCTCCACTTT | NA | TRBJ1-6 | TRBV6-5 | NA
CASSVGPRTEAFF | TGTGCCAGCAGTGTGGGCCCAAGAACTGAAGCTTTCTTT | few | TRBJ1-1 | TRBV25-1 | NA
CSASEGGTEAFF | TGCAGTGCAAGTGAGGGAGGCACTGAAGCTTTCTTT | NA | TRBJ1-1 | TRBV20-1 | NA
CASSVGQGRTDTQYF | TGCGCCAGCAGTGTTGGACAGGGGCGGACAGATACGCAGTATTTT | NA | TRBJ2-3 | TRBV10-1 | TRBD1
CASSPPVTSGYEQYF | TGTGCCAGCTCACCACCGGTGACTAGCGGGTACGAGCAGTACTTC | few | TRBJ2-7 | TRBV18 | TRBD2
CASSQFQGFGYTF | TGTGCCAGCAGCCAATTCCAGGGCTTCGGCTACACCTTC | NA | TRBJ1-2 | TRBV3-1/TRBV3-2 | NA
CASSFTGNEQFF | TGTGCCAGCAGCTTTACGGGCAATGAGCAGTTCTTC | NA | TRBJ2-1 | TRBV11-3 | NA
CASSVSQGLVGYTF | TGTGCCAGCAGCGTTTCGCAGGGCCTGGTTGGCTACACCTTC | NA | TRBJ1-2 | TRBV9 | NA
CASSQGGEKLFF | TGTGCCAGCAGTCAGGGAGGGGAAAAACTGTTTTTT | NA | TRBJ1-4 | TRBV27 | NA
CASRVGGSYEQYF | TGTGCCAGCCGAGTAGGGGGCTCCTACGAGCAGTACTTC | few | TRBJ2-7 | TRBV2 | NA
CASSLSGGANEQFF | TGTGCCAGCAGCCTTAGCGGGGGGGCAAATGAGCAGTTCTTC | NA | TRBJ2-1 | TRBV7-2 | TRBD2
CASSPRDTTYEQYF | TGTGCCAGCTCGCCCCGGGACACAACCTACGAGCAGTACTTC | NA | TRBJ2-7 | TRBV18 | NA
CASSIGGTEAFF | TGCGCCAGCAGCATAGGGGGCACTGAAGCTTTCTTT | NA | TRBJ1-1 | TRBV5-1 | NA
CASIPSRGFLGYTF | TGTGCCAGCATCCCGTCGCGAGGGTTTTTAGGCTACACCTTC | NA | TRBJ1-2 | TRBV6-5 | NA
CASSYVTYSTDTQYF | TGTGCCAGCAGCTATGTCACTTATAGCACAGATACGCAGTATTTT | NA | TRBJ2-3 | TRBV5-4 | NA
CASRRVAGSQETQYF | TGTGCCAGCCGCCGCGTAGCGGGGAGTCAAGAGACCCAGTACTTC | once | TRBJ2-5 | TRBV7-9 | TRBD2
CASSNRGLGTEAFF | TGTGCCAGTAGCAACAGGGGGCTAGGGACTGAAGCTTTCTTT | NA | TRBJ1-1 | TRBV19 | TRBD1
CASSQDRADYGTGGEKLFF | TGTGCCAGCAGCCAAGATCGGGCGGACTACGGGACAGGGGGTGAAAAACTGTTTTTT | once | TRBJ1-4 | TRBV4-2 | TRBD1
CASSLDGGGETQYF | TGCGCCAGCAGCTTGGATGGCGGGGGGGAGACCCAGTACTTC | few | TRBJ2-5 | TRBV5-1 | TRBD2
CASSAITGFFGDSPLHF | TGTGCCAGCAGCGCCATAACAGGTTTTTTCGGTGATTCACCCCTCCACTTT | once | TRBJ1-6 | TRBV7-2 | NA
CASSRDRGDGYTF | TGTGCCAGCAGCCGGGACAGGGGCGACGGCTACACCTTC | NA | TRBJ1-2 | TRBV9 | TRBD1
CASSQERTGRAYEQYF | TGCGCCAGCAGCCAGGAAAGGACAGGGAGGGCCTACGAGCAGTACTTC | NA | TRBJ2-7 | TRBV4-1 | NA
CSASDRGGYEQYF | TGCAGTGCTAGTGACAGGGGCGGTTACGAGCAGTACTTC | NA | TRBJ2-7 | TRBV20-1 | TRBD1
CASTESGTPHNEQFF | TGCGCCAGCACCGAATCCGGGACACCTCACAATGAGCAGTTCTTC | NA | TRBJ2-1 | TRBV5-1 | NA
CASSHAGSEGYTF | TGCGCCAGCAGCCACGCGGGAAGTGAAGGCTACACCTTC | NA | TRBJ1-2 | TRBV4-3 | NA
CAWSKGWEQYF | TGTGCCTGGAGTAAGGGGTGGGAGCAGTACTTC | once | TRBJ2-7 | TRBV30 | NA